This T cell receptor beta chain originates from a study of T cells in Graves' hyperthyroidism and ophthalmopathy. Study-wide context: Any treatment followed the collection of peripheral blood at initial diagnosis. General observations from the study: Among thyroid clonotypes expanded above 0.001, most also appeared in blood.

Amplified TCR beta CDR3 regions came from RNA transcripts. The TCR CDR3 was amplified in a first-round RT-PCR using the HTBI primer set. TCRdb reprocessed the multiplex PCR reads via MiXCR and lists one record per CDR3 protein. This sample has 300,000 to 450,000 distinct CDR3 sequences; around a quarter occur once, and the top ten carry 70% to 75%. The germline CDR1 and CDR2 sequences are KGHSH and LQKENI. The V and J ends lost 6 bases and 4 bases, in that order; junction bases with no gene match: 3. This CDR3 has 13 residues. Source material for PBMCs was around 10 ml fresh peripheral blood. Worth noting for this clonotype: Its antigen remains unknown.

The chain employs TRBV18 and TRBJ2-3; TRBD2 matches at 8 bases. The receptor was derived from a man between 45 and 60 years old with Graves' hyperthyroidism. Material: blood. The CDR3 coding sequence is TGTGCCAGCTCCCAGCGGGAGCCAGATACGCAGTATTTT. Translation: CASSQREPDTQYF.